These T cell receptor beta chains were read from a single sample in a study of shared clonotypes between healthy human individuals. The table came from immunoSEQ multiplex PCR; TCRdb's copy has only in-frame clones and leaves some out. Found here are hundreds of thousands of clones, just over 95% of them singletons; the top ten hold 0.32%. The specimen sequenced was memory CD8+ T cells sorted from blood. These TCRs come from a man aged 30 to 45 in good health. CDR3s include the opening cysteine and the closing phenylalanine or tryptophan.

v_gene,len,CDR3aa
TRBV7-8,14,CASSLASTADTQYF
TRBV11-2,16,CASSYLKFNMNTEAFF
TRBV7-9,14,CASSSLRHRETQYF
TRBV5-1,13,CASSFTSDGELFF
TRBV4-2,14,CASSHRDPGYEQYF
TRBV5-5,14,CASSSTASNYGYTF
TRBV10-3,14,CAISPGLAQETQYF
TRBV27,13,CASSLGWGETQYF
TRBV29-1,14,CSVVAGLHSYEQYF
TRBV10-3,16,CAIRGGPSSYNSPLHF
TRBV4-1,13,CASSLTFTDTQYF
TRBV13,18,CASSLEQLAGGSYNEQFF
TRBV5-1,15,CASSLRRDVYNEQFF
TRBV25-1,15,CASSEQGRLKNIQYF
TRBV28,12,CASSRQGDGYTF
TRBV19,15,CASSALAGVYNEQFF
TRBV29-1,10,CSVEGYGYTF
TRBV27,18,CASSPGTSGRFSYNEQFF
TRBV28,16,CASSSPSGRDTGELFF
TRBV28,12,CASSLGEYGYTF
TRBV7-9,13,CASSLVGSTEQYF
TRBV5-4,17,CASSLEATSGIYNEQFF
TRBV27,15,CASSPGQRNNSPLHF
TRBV7-2,13,CASRRQNTGELFF
TRBV18,13,CASSPNQESIQYF
TRBV2,14,CASMVPSSYNEQFF
TRBV7-8,14,CASSFSGSSYEQYF
TRBV10-3,15,CAISESRDSFNEQFF
TRBV7-8,15,CASSLEGGWYEKLFF
TRBV5-4,13,CASSLSGGETQYF
TRBV28,15,CASSLEASGRNEQFF
TRBV7-2,13,CASSLGPYNEQFF
TRBV19,15,CASNELRGTYNEQFF
TRBV6-1,15,CASSEWTSLGNEQFF
TRBV7-2,13,CASSRQVGNTIYF
TRBV4-2,14,CASSSGTSGYEQYF
TRBV11-3,13,CASRGRNTGELFF
TRBV5-1,14,CASSPVGAGEKLFF
TRBV7-9,16,CASSFGQGLLFYGYTF
TRBV28,12,CASRGGAGEQYF